The clone carrying this T cell receptor beta chain was seen more than once but under ten times. Its antigen is not identified. The CDR3 consists of 17 residues. V lost 0 bases and J 6 bases, leaving 21 bases between the germline ends. CDR1 and CDR2 (germline): GTSNPN, SVGIG (reference sequence). The study ran its PCR with 60 Vbeta and 13 Jbeta primers. The data were produced by immunoSEQ multiplex PCR, yet TCRdb's version contains in-frame clones alone and is incomplete. This sample yields 200,000 or so clones, of which around 86% are seen a single time; 6% to 8% belongs to the top ten. This entry is derived from a study of cytomegalovirus exposure and HLA in healthy donors. Study conclusions and caveats: Sequencing probably produced one cluster of sequence variants that were highly shared. More than 150 TCR beta chains were listed as cytomegalovirus-associated.

Sequencing was carried out using PBMCs. The chain joins TRBV30 to TRBJ2-1; D unresolved. The sequence was obtained from a woman between 50 and 59 years old in good health and CMV-seropositive. The CDR3 DNA follows: TGTGCCTGGAGTGTAATTTTTACGTATTCGGGTTCCAATGAGCAGTTCTTC. Amino acid sequence: CAWSVIFTYSGSNEQFF.